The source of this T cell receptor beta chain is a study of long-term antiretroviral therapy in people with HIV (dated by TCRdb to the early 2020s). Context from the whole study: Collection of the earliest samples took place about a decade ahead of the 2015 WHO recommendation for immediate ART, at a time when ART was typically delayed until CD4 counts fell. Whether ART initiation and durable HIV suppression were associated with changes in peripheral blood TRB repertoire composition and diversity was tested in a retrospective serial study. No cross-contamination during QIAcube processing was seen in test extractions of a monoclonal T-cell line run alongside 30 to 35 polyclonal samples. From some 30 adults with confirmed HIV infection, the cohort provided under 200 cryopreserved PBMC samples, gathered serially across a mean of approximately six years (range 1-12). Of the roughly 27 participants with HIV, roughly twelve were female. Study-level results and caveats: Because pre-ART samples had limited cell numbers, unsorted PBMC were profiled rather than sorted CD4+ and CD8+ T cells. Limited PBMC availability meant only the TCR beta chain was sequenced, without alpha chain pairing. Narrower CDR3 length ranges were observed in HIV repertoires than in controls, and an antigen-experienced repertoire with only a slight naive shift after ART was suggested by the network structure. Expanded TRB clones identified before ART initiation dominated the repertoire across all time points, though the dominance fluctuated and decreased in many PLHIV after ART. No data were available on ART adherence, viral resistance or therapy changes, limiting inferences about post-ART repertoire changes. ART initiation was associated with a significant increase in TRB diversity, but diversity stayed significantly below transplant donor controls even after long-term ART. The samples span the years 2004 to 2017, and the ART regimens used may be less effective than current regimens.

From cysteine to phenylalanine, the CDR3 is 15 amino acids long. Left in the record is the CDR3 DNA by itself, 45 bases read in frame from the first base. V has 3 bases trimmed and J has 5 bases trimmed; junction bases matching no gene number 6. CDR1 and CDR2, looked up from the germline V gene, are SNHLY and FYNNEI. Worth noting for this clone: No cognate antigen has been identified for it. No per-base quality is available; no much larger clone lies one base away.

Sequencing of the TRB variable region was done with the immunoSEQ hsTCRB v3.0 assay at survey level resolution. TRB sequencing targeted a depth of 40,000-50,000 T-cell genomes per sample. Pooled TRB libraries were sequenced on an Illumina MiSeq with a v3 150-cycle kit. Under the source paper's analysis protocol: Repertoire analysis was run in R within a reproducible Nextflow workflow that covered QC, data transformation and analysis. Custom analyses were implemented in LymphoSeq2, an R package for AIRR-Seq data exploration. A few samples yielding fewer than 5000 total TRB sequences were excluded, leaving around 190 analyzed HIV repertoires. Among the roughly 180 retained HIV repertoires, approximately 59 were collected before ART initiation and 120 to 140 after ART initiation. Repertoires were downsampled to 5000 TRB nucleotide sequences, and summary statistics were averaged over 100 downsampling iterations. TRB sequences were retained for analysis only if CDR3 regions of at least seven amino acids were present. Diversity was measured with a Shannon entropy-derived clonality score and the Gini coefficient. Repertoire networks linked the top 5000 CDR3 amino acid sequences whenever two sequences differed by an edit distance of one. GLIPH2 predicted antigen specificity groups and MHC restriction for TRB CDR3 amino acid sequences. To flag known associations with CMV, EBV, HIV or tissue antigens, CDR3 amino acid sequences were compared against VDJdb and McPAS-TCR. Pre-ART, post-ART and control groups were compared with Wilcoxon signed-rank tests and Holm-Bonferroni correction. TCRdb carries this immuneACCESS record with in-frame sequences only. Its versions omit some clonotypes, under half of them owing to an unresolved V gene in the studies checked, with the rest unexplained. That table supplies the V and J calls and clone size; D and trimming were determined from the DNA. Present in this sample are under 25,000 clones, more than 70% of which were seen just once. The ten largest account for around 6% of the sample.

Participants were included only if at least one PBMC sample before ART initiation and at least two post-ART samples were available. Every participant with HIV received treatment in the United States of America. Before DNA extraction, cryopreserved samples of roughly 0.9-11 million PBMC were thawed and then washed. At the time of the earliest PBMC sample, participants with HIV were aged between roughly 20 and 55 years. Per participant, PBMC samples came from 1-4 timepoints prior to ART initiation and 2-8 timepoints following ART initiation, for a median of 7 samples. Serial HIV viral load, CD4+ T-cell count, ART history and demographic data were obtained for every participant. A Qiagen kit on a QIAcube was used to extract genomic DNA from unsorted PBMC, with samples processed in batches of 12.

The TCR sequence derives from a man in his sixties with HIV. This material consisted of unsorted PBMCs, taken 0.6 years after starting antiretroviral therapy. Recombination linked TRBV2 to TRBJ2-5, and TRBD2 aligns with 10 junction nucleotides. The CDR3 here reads CASSDGLAGVETQYF. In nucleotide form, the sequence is TGTGCCAGCAGTGATGGGCTAGCGGGAGTGGAGACCCAGTACTTC.